A selection of T cell receptor beta chains follows, all from one sample in a study of T-cell reconstitution after alpha-beta-depleted transplantation in children. TCRdb processed the PCR reads anew with MiXCR; each CDR3 protein has one entry. There are 500,000 to 650,000 distinct CDR3 sequences in the sample; around 10% occur only once, and 14% lies in the top ten. The material was PBMCs, mostly from graft donor cells, obtained 180 days after TCRalphabeta/CD19-depleted stem cell transplant. The receptors were gathered from a female patient aged 2-10 years who had a stem cell transplant for aplastic anemia, so the T cells may come from the graft donor. CDR3s include the opening cysteine and the closing phenylalanine or tryptophan. A D gene is named only where the DNA matches it firmly. Where a row states a size, it is once, few, many or the class of an expanded clone; other rows omit it.

few,TRBV7-8,TRBJ2-7,TRBD2,CASSLGLATYEQYF,TGTGCCAGCAGCTTGGGACTAGCCACATACGAGCAGTACTTC
many,TRBV5-1,TRBJ1-3,.,CASSFEPGNTIYF,TGCGCCAGCAGCTTTGAACCCGGAAACACCATATATTTT
few,TRBV12-3/TRBV12-4,TRBJ2-1,.,CASTAGAYNEQFF,TGTGCCAGCACCGCAGGAGCCTACAATGAGCAGTTCTTC
.,TRBV7-3,TRBJ1-6,.,CASSTNRLNSPLHF,TGTGCCAGCAGCACCAATCGGCTCAATTCACCCCTCCACTTT
few,TRBV27,TRBJ1-1,.,CASNRGTMNTEAFF,TGTGCCAGCAATCGGGGGACCATGAACACTGAAGCTTTCTTT
few,TRBV19,TRBJ2-1,.,CASSIPRGSANEQFF,TGTGCCAGTAGTATTCCCCGCGGGTCGGCTAATGAGCAGTTCTTC
.,TRBV6-6,TRBJ1-2,.,CASTGLGGYTF,TGTGCCAGCACCGGGCTAGGGGGCTACACCTTC
.,TRBV2,TRBJ2-7,TRBD1,CASTYFTPGQAYEQYF,TGTGCCAGCACTTATTTTACACCGGGACAGGCCTACGAGCAGTACTTC
few,TRBV7-8,TRBJ2-2,TRBD1,CASTPPGTGAGELFF,TGTGCCAGCACCCCCCCGGGGACAGGGGCCGGGGAGCTGTTTTTT
few,TRBV7-2,TRBJ2-5,TRBD2,CASSWRESGQETQYF,TGTGCCAGCAGCTGGCGGGAGTCTGGACAAGAGACCCAGTACTTC
few,TRBV6-1,TRBJ2-2,TRBD1,CATRQGRNTGELFF,TGTGCCACCCGACAGGGGAGAAACACCGGGGAGCTGTTTTTT
many,TRBV5-1,TRBJ1-1,.,CASSLVVGPVVGRKTEAFF,TGCGCCAGCAGCTTGGTGGTTGGGCCAGTTGTGGGGAGAAAGACTGAAGCTTTCTTT
.,TRBV12-3/TRBV12-4,TRBJ2-1,TRBD2,CASSKGGGSGREQFF,TGTGCCAGCAGCAAGGGTGGGGGTAGCGGGAGGGAGCAGTTCTTC
.,TRBV29-1,TRBJ2-3,TRBD2,CSVEDPKSGSPTDTQYF,TGCAGCGTTGAAGATCCAAAAAGCGGGAGTCCCACAGATACGCAGTATTTT